These 20 T cell receptor beta chains share one sample of origin, sequenced in a study of blood T cell repertoires in COVID-19. Using immunoSEQ multiplex PCR, the repertoire was profiled, and TCRdb retains in-frame clones only, with some absent. The data hold over 150,000 clones, with less than 90% observed a single time. Specimen: peripheral blood. These receptors all come from a man aged 18 to 30 with active or convalescent COVID-19.

The chain links TRBV19 to TRBJ2-6; the D gene is possibly TRBD2 (5 bases). The germline V gene encodes CDR1 LNHDA and CDR2 SQIVND (reference sequence). There are 18 residues in the CDR3. V dropped 6 bases and J dropped 0 bases, with 18 bases sitting between them. CDR3 sequence: CASRGSASRYSGANVLTF. CDR3 in DNA: TGTGCCAGTAGAGGTAGCGCTAGTCGATACTCTGGGGCCAACGTCCTGACTTTC. Full variable domain (outside the CDR3, taken from reference TRBV19 and TRBJ2-6): DGGITQSPKYLFRKEGQNVTLSCEQNLNHDAMYWYRQDPGQGLRLIYYSQIVNDFQKGDIAEGYSVSREKKESFPLTVTSAQKNPTAFYLCASRGSASRYSGANVLTFGAGSRLTVL.

This sequence joins TRBV7-2 and TRBJ2-1, with 9 bases that match TRBD2. The germline gives CDR1 SGHTA, CDR2 FQGNSA. The CDR3 is made up of 17 amino acids. The ends lost 5 bases at V and 3 bases at J; junction bases unmatched: 11. CDR3 in DNA: TGTGCCAGCAGCCATAGAGGCGGGAGGGCCTTCTACAATGAGCAGTTCTTC. This codes for CASSHRGGRAFYNEQFF.

This clone was seen once. The chain uses TRBV6-5 and TRBJ1-2; 8 nucleotides line up with TRBD1. This CDR3 comprises 12 residues. The V gene end was trimmed by 5 bases and the J gene end by 8 bases; junction bases not matched to a gene: 4. The germline gives CDR1 MNHEY, CDR2 SVGAGI. The CDR3 loop is CASSLRTGGYTF. DNA of the CDR3: TGTGCCAGCAGTCTACGGACAGGGGGCTACACCTTC.

The gene calls are TRBV2 and TRBJ2-7, with 7 bases lining up with TRBD2. The germline gives CDR1 SNHLY, CDR2 FYNNEI. CDR3 length: 13 amino acids. The J segment lost 2 bases and the V segment lost 3 bases, leaving 1 base of the junction unmatched. This CDR3 is CASSETSPYEQYF. Written as DNA, the CDR3 is TGTGCCAGCAGTGAGACTAGCCCCTACGAGCAGTACTTC. The variable domain in full, completed from reference TRBV2 and TRBJ2-7, reads EPEVTQTPSHQVTQMGQEVILRCVPISNHLYFYWYRQILGQKVEFLVSFYNNEISEKSEIFDDQFSVERPDGSNFTLKIRSTKLEDSAMYFCASSETSPYEQYFGPGTRLTVT.

This clone was counted ten times or more. This chain joins TRBV5-1 and TRBJ1-6, with D possibly TRBD1 on 5 matching bases. This CDR3 comprises 15 residues. Germline V gene sequence: CDR1 SGHRS, CDR2 YFSETQ. V lost 4 bases and J lost 6, with 14 bases in between. The CDR3: CASSPVGGSNSPLHF. The DNA of the CDR3 is TGCGCCAGCAGCCCGGTCGGGGGATCTAATTCACCCCTCCACTTT.

The rearrangement links TRBV7-2 to TRBJ2-7; D is possibly TRBD2 (6 bases). Germline loops: CDR1 SGHTA, CDR2 FQGNSA. The V end was cut by 1 base, the J end by 4 bases, with 14 bases between. The CDR3 length is 15 residues. CDR3 sequence (DNA): TGTGCCAGCAGCTTAGGAGGCGGGGCCTTTTACGAGCAGTACTTC. This translates into CASSLGGGAFYEQYF.

The rearrangement joins TRBV24-1 to TRBJ2-3; weak D call: TRBD2 (6 bases). Germline loops: CDR1 KGHDR, CDR2 SFDVKD. CDR3 length equals 17 residues. Trimming left V 4 bases short and J 1 base short, with 17 bases between. CDR3 in DNA: TGTGCCACCAGTGACCCTGCTTCGGCGGGACGCACAGATACGCAGTATTTT. Protein product: CATSDPASAGRTDTQYF.

The CDR3 coding sequence is TGTGCCAGCAGCCTCACCGGCCGGACTAGCTCAGATACGCAGTATTTT. Amino acids: CASSLTGRTSSDTQYF. V and J are TRBV7-3 and TRBJ2-3; 8 bases agree with TRBD2. CDR3 length equals 16 residues. With 5 bases clipped from V and 4 bases from J, the junction kept 11 bases outside the gene matches. Germline assignment: CDR1 SGHTA and CDR2 FQGTGA. Full variable domain (outside the CDR3, taken from reference TRBV7-3 and TRBJ2-3): GAGVSQTPSNKVTEKGKYVELRCDPISGHTALYWYRQSLGQGPEFLIYFQGTGAADDSGLPNDRFFAVRPEGSVSTLKIQRTERGDSAVYLCASSLTGRTSSDTQYFGPGTRLTVL.

V usage is TRBV10-3 and J usage is TRBJ2-5; TRBD2 might be the D (6 bases). V lost 4 bases and J 2 bases, leaving 8 bases between the germline ends. The CDR3 sequence is 13 residues long. In germline, CDR1 is ENHRY, CDR2 SYGVKD. In nucleotides, the CDR3 is TGTGCCATCAGTGCGGGGGAACAAGAGACCCAGTACTTC. The encoded protein is CAISAGEQETQYF.

V usage is TRBV10-3 and J usage is TRBJ1-5; D perhaps matches TRBD1 (6 bases). The CDR3 length is 13 residues. CDR1 is ENHRY and CDR2 is SYGVKD in the germline V gene. Deletions cut 5 bases from V and 5 bases from J, with 10 bases between. CDR3 in amino acids: CAISWDIDQPQHF. The CDR3 region has the DNA TGTGCCATCAGTTGGGACATTGATCAGCCCCAGCATTTT.

This chain uses TRBV10-1 with TRBJ1-1; D gene uncertain. Germline assignment: CDR1 WNHNN and CDR2 SYGVQD (reference sequence). Trimming removed 0 bases at V and 3 bases at J, with 11 bases between. The length of the CDR3 is 15 residues. CDR3 protein: CASSESGGRYTEAFF. CDR3 bases: TGCGCCAGCAGTGAGTCTGGAGGCAGGTACACTGAAGCTTTCTTT.

The chain uses TRBV2 and TRBJ2-3, with 8 positions matching TRBD1. Germline V gene sequence: CDR1 SNHLY, CDR2 FYNNEI. The ends lost 6 bases at V and 5 bases at J; junction bases unmatched: 7. The CDR3 spans 14 residues. As DNA, the CDR3 is TGTGCCAGCAGATCCGACAGGGGTGTAGATACGCAGTATTTT. It is translated as CASRSDRGVDTQYF.

In this sample, this clone turned up once. The rearrangement joins TRBV5-4 to TRBJ2-1; D might be TRBD2 (6 bases). V shed 4 bases and J shed 5 bases, with 13 bases lying between them. The CDR3 has 14 residues. CDR1 and CDR2 from the germline V gene are SGHNT and YYREEE (reference sequence). The CDR3 bases are TGTGCCAGCAGCCGTAAGGCTAGCGACAATGAGCAGTTCTTC. Its protein is CASSRKASDNEQFF.

This clone was detected only once. The CDR3 DNA sequence: TGTGCCAGCAGCCTAACGGGTCGACGGGAGCAGTACTTC. It codes for CASSLTGRREQYF. The rearrangement joins TRBV6-5 to TRBJ2-7, with D uncertain. Germline CDR1 is MNHEY and CDR2 is SVGAGI. V was cut by 6 bases and J by 7 bases, with 16 bases left in between. The CDR3 length is 13 residues.

The genes are TRBV2 and TRBJ1-6; D is unresolved. Trimming took 8 bases from V and 8 from J, leaving 10 bases between them. The CDR3 has 12 residues. CDR1 is SNHLY and CDR2 is FYNNEI in the germline V gene. Written as DNA, the CDR3 is TGTGCCAGCCGACTAGTGGATTCACCCCTCCACTTT. As protein: CASRLVDSPLHF.

V and J are TRBV25-1 and TRBJ1-5, with D hard to call. Germline values: CDR1 MGHDK, CDR2 SYGVNS. The CDR3 loop spans 15 amino acids. Trimming removed 1 base from V and 5 bases from J, with 12 bases in between. This CDR3 reads CASSESGVNYQPQHF. The CDR3 DNA reads TGTGCCAGCAGTGAATCCGGTGTAAACTATCAGCCCCAGCATTTT. Full variable domain (outside the CDR3, taken from reference TRBV25-1 and TRBJ1-5): EADIYQTPRYLVIGTGKKITLECSQTMGHDKMYWYQQDPGMELHLIHYSYGVNSTEKGDLSSESTVSRIRTEHFPLTLESARPSHTSQYLCASSESGVNYQPQHFGDGTRLSIL.

The rearrangement uses TRBV6-5 and TRBJ1-2; tentative D call: TRBD1 (6 bases). CDR1 and CDR2 from the germline V gene are MNHEY and SVGAGI. V was shortened by 2 bases and J by 3 bases, with 13 bases between the two germline ends. CDR3 length equals 15 residues. Here the CDR3 reads CASSYGQKAHYGYTF. CDR3 DNA sequence: TGTGCCAGCAGTTACGGACAGAAGGCACACTATGGCTACACCTTC.

This chain connects TRBV18 to TRBJ2-3, with 10 bases matching TRBD2. The V segment lost 4 bases and the J segment 2 bases; nucleotides outside the gene matches: 6. Germline values: CDR1 KGHSH, CDR2 LQKENI. The CDR3 is 16 residues long. In DNA form, the CDR3 reads TGTGCCAGCTCACGGTGGCTAGCGGGGGACACAGATACGCAGTATTTT. It specifies CASSRWLAGDTDTQYF.

CDR3 bases: TGTGCCAGCAGTTGGACAGGGGGTTCCTACGAGCAGTACTTC. It specifies CASSWTGGSYEQYF. The V call is TRBV6-2 or TRBV6-3, the J call TRBJ2-7, with 10 positions matching TRBD1. CDR1 is MNHEY and CDR2 is SVGEGT in the germline V gene. The V and J ends lost 4 bases and 1 base, in that order; junction bases with no gene match: 1. CDR3 length: 14 residues.

The CDR3 sequence: CASSFVGQGADTQYF. As DNA, the CDR3 is TGTGCCAGCAGCTTTGTGGGACAGGGTGCAGATACGCAGTATTTT. This chain uses TRBV7-6 with TRBJ2-3, with TRBD1 matching over 9 bases. Trimming cost V 3 bases and J 4 bases; bases outside gene matches: 5. The CDR3 totals 15 residues. Germline V gene data show CDR1 as SGHVS and CDR2 as FNYEAQ.